Listed below are T cell receptor beta chains from one sample, sequenced in a study of T cells in Graves' hyperthyroidism and ophthalmopathy. TCRdb analysed the multiplex PCR reads with MiXCR anew, one entry per CDR3 protein. The repertoire holds over 700,000 distinct CDR3 sequences, with over 15% as singletons. The sequenced material came from blood. The receptors were gathered from a woman aged 45-59 years with Graves' hyperthyroidism that later progressed to Graves' ophthalmopathy. Each CDR3 is given with its conserved first and last residue. Fields, in order: J gene, V gene, CDR3 protein.

>TRBJ1-1|TRBV20-1
CSARVSGMNTEAFF
>TRBJ1-3|TRBV7-2
CASSPLVGGNAIYF
>TRBJ2-2|TRBV11-3
CASSPGPANTGELFF
>TRBJ2-3|TRBV3-1
CASSQGTTPDTQYF
>TRBJ1-5|TRBV27
CASSGTQSNQPQHF
>TRBJ1-1|TRBV2
CASSDSVYREEGTEAFF
>TRBJ1-5|TRBV20-1
CSARPPAGDLLQSQPQHF
>TRBJ2-1|TRBV9
CASNDRGSYNEQFF
>TRBJ2-1|TRBV6-1
CASRTGQKSYNEQFF
>TRBJ2-5|TRBV11-2
CASSLDPGSETQYF
>TRBJ2-5|TRBV5-6
CASSLEAPGLAETQYF
>TRBJ2-3|TRBV12-3/TRBV12-4
CASSLLGADTQYF
>TRBJ2-3|TRBV11-2
CASSLAFGVGDTQYF
>TRBJ1-2|TRBV9
CASSGWGHYHTNYGYTF
>TRBJ1-4|TRBV7-9
CASSSIEKLFF
>TRBJ1-2|TRBV9
CASSGEADRVGYGYTF
>TRBJ1-1|TRBV30
CAWRGGGTEAFF
>TRBJ1-5|TRBV13
CASSLSRARNNQPQHF
>TRBJ1-2|TRBV20-1
CSARGGGHYGYTF
>TRBJ1-6|TRBV11-2
CASSSSDRENSPLHF
>TRBJ2-1|TRBV10-3
CAISPTGDEQFF
>TRBJ2-7|TRBV20-1
CSARDGFGQGSYEQYF
>TRBJ1-4|TRBV20-1
CSARDLGRVATNEKLFF
>TRBJ1-1|TRBV27
CATHLRGGKNTEAFF
>TRBJ1-2|TRBV18
CASSPGQSEGYGYTF
>TRBJ1-3|TRBV6-1
CASSGDRAIYF
>TRBJ2-1|TRBV3-1
CASAPLGTSGEQFF
>TRBJ1-3|TRBV6-1
CASSPDRGTGNTIYF
>TRBJ1-1|TRBV10-3
CAITKEMNTEAFF
>TRBJ2-2|TRBV5-1
CASLPGQGLYTGELFF
>TRBJ1-1|TRBV6-5
CASSYSKDLNTEAFF
>TRBJ1-2|TRBV3-1
CASSQGTGKLTYGYTF
>TRBJ2-7|TRBV6-1
CANGQGVEQYF
>TRBJ1-3|TRBV6-1
CASSELATNTGNTIYF
>TRBJ2-3|TRBV7-6
CASSYAGGADTQYF
>TRBJ2-7|TRBV2
CASSTGGYEQYF
>TRBJ1-4|TRBV7-6
CASSPLLTETNEKLFF
>TRBJ1-1|TRBV30
CAWSVGQGANTEAFF
>TRBJ2-1|TRBV7-2
CASSLIPRGVWFF
>TRBJ2-2|TRBV7-3
CASSLIGRSYGGELFF
>TRBJ2-7|TRBV6-2/TRBV6-3
CASSYSIAGNSYEQYF
>TRBJ1-1|TRBV12-3/TRBV12-4
CASSGGIEAFF
>TRBJ2-5|TRBV7-3
CASSKLDRETQYF
>TRBJ1-3|TRBV20-1
CSGESSGNTIYF
>TRBJ2-5|TRBV19
CASSGWTGIQETQYF
>TRBJ2-5|TRBV3-1
CASSQGDLYQETQYF
>TRBJ2-1|TRBV20-1
CSARLQGDSYNEQFF
>TRBJ1-4|TRBV20-1
CSVRDKQGVEKLFF
>TRBJ1-2|TRBV30
CAWSWDARDYGYTF
>TRBJ2-2|TRBV3-1
CASSQRQEANTGELFF
>TRBJ2-5|TRBV6-2/TRBV6-3
CASRGDSETQYF
>TRBJ2-2|TRBV5-4
CASRSLTSSGSATGELFF
>TRBJ1-5|TRBV2
CASSESQSNQPQHF
>TRBJ2-7|TRBV11-2
CASSSNQGQGSYEQYF
>TRBJ1-2|TRBV2
CASSEGGVGYGYTF